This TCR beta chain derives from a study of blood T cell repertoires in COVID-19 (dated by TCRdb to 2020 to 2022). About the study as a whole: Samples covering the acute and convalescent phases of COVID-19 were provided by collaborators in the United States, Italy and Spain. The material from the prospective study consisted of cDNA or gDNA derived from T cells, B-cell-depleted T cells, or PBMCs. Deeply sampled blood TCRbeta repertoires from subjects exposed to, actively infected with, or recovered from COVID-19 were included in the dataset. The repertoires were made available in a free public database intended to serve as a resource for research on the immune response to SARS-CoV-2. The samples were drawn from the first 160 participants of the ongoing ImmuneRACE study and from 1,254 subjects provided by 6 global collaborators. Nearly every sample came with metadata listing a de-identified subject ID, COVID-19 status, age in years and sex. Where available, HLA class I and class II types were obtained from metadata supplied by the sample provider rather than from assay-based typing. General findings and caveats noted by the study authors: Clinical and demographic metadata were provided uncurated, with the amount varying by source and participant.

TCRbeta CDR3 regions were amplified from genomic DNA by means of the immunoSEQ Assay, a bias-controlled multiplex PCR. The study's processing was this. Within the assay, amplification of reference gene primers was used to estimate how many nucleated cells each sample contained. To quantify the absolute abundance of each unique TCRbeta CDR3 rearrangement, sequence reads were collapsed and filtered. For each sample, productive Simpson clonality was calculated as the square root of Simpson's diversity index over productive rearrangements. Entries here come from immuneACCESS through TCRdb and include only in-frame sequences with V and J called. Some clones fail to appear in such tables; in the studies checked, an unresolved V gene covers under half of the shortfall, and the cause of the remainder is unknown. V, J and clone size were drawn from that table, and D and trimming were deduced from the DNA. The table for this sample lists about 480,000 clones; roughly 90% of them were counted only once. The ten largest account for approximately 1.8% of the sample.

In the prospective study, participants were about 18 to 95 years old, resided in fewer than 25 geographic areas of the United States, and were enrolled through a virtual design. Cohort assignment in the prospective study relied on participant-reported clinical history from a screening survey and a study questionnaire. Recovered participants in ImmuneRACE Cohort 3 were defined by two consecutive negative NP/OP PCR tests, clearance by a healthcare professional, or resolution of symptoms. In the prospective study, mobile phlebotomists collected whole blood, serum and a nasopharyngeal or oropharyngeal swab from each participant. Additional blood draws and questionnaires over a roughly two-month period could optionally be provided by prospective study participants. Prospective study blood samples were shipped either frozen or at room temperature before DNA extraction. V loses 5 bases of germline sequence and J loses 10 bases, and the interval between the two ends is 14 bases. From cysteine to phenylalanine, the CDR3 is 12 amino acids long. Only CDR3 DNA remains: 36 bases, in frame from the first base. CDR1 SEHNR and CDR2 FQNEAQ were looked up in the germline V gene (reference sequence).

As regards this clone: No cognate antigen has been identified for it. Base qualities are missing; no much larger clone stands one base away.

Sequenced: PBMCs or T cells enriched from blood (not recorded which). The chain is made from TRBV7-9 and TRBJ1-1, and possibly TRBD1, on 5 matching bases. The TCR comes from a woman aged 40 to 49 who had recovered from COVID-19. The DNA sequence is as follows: TGTGCCAGCAGCCCCACCAAGGGGTCAGCTTTCTTT. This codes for CASSPTKGSAFF.